These T cell receptor beta chains were read from a single sample in a study of blood T cell repertoires in COVID-19. Measured with immunoSEQ multiplex PCR; TCRdb has only the in-frame clones, and not every one. The sample consists of 190,000 or so clones, approximately 87% of them appearing once. Material for sequencing was peripheral blood. The receptors derive from a woman between 65 and 79 years old with acute or convalescent COVID-19. The CDR3 runs from the conserved cysteine through the conserved F or W. A D gene is named only where the DNA matches it firmly. Clone sizes are given selectively: once, few, many, or a class where the clone is expanded.

v_gene	abundance	d_gene	j_gene	CDR3aa	CDR3nt
TRBV29-1	NA	NA	TRBJ2-5	CSALSETQYF	TGCAGCGCCCTCTCAGAGACCCAGTACTTC
TRBV19	once	NA	TRBJ2-2	CASSIAGLTGELFF	TGTGCCAGTAGTATCGCGGGACTTACCGGGGAGCTGTTTTTT
TRBV10-1	few	NA	TRBJ1-3	CASSESGTGNTIYF	TGCGCCAGCAGTGAGTCCGGGACTGGAAACACCATATATTTT
TRBV15	few	TRBD1	TRBJ2-7	CATSQDLGQVGQYF	TGTGCCACCAGCCAAGACCTCGGACAGGTCGGGCAGTACTTC
TRBV5-1	NA	NA	TRBJ1-4	CASSEQGRGGEKLFF	TGCGCCAGCAGCGAACAGGGAAGGGGCGGTGAAAAACTGTTTTTT
TRBV3-1/TRBV3-2	NA	TRBD2	TRBJ2-5	CASSHQGLAGGSPLQTQYF	TGTGCCAGCAGCCATCAAGGGCTAGCGGGAGGGTCGCCTCTACAGACCCAGTACTTC
TRBV7-3	NA	NA	TRBJ1-1	CASSQQVRTEAFF	TGTGCCAGCAGCCAACAGGTGCGGACTGAAGCTTTCTTT
TRBV5-6	NA	NA	TRBJ1-1	CASSPSYRVKVTEAFF	TGTGCCAGCAGCCCTTCTTACAGGGTGAAGGTCACTGAAGCTTTCTTT
TRBV2	once	NA	TRBJ2-2	CASSAESGTGELFF	TGTGCCAGCAGTGCCGAGAGTGGCACCGGGGAGCTGTTTTTT
TRBV11-2	once	TRBD2	TRBJ2-5	CASSLAGGGETQYF	TGTGCCAGCAGCCTGGCGGGGGGCGGGGAGACCCAGTACTTC
TRBV7-2	NA	NA	TRBJ2-3	CASSIQGTAGDTQYF	TGTGCCAGCAGCATTCAAGGCACGGCGGGAGATACGCAGTATTTT
TRBV29-1	NA	NA	TRBJ1-1	CSVGYGGNTEAFF	TGCAGCGTGGGGTACGGGGGGAACACTGAAGCTTTCTTT
TRBV3-1/TRBV3-2	once	TRBD2	TRBJ2-3	CASSQEGGRSDTQYF	TGTGCCAGCAGCCAAGAGGGCGGGAGGTCAGATACGCAGTATTTT
TRBV28	NA	NA	TRBJ1-2	CASSPRTSFGWRYTF	TGTGCCAGCAGTCCTAGAACCTCATTCGGATGGAGGTACACCTTC
TRBV5-1	NA	TRBD1	TRBJ2-5	CASSWTGGVETQYF	TGCGCCAGCAGCTGGACAGGGGGCGTAGAGACCCAGTACTTC
TRBV24-1	NA	TRBD1	TRBJ1-1	CATSDPGQGNTEAFF	TGTGCCACCAGTGACCCGGGACAGGGGAACACTGAAGCTTTCTTT
TRBV20-1	NA	NA	TRBJ1-1	CSASPYRDEAFF	TGCAGTGCTAGTCCATACAGGGATGAAGCTTTCTTT
TRBV27	NA	NA	TRBJ2-7	CASSVQGRDDGQYF	TGTGCCAGCAGTGTACAGGGCCGCGATGATGGGCAGTACTTC
TRBV5-5	NA	NA	TRBJ2-7	CASSLDFERTFSYEQYF	TGTGCCAGCAGCTTGGATTTTGAGAGGACTTTTTCCTACGAGCAGTACTTC
TRBV5-1	once	NA	TRBJ1-1	CASSGLRGGGGEAFF	TGCGCCAGCAGCGGGCTTCGGGGAGGCGGCGGTGAAGCTTTCTTT
TRBV6-2/TRBV6-3	NA	NA	TRBJ1-1	CASSQYSDTEAFF	TGTGCCAGCAGTCAGTACAGTGACACTGAAGCTTTCTTT
TRBV5-4	NA	TRBD2	TRBJ2-3	CASSDGGKTDTQYF	TGTGCCAGCAGCGACGGGGGGAAAACAGATACGCAGTATTTT
TRBV2	few	TRBD2	TRBJ2-1	CASGDPRGAYNEQFF	TGTGCCAGCGGAGATCCACGGGGGGCCTACAATGAGCAGTTCTTC
TRBV6-1	NA	NA	TRBJ1-5	CASSEARGQPQHF	TGTGCCAGCAGTGAAGCGCGGGGGCAGCCCCAGCATTTT
TRBV5-1	NA	NA	TRBJ2-1	CASSLLRTYNEQFF	TGCGCCAGCAGCTTGTTGCGGACCTACAATGAGCAGTTCTTC
TRBV19	NA	NA	TRBJ1-6	CASSPDRFGNSPLHF	TGTGCCAGTAGTCCAGACAGGTTTGGGAATTCACCCCTCCACTTT
TRBV5-1	NA	NA	TRBJ1-4	CASSLEGGEKLFF	TGCGCCAGCAGCTTAGAGGGAGGAGAAAAACTGTTTTTT
TRBV15	once	TRBD1	TRBJ2-7	CATSRDRNRGSSSSYEQYF	TGTGCCACCAGCAGAGATCGAAACAGGGGATCCTCGAGCTCCTACGAGCAGTACTTC
TRBV7-2	NA	NA	TRBJ1-3	CASSLRRDFLDGIYF	TGTGCCAGCAGCTTAAGACGGGACTTCTTGGACGGCATATATTTT
TRBV18	NA	TRBD1	TRBJ1-1	CASSRDSFEAFF	TGTGCCAGCTCGAGGGACAGCTTTGAAGCTTTCTTT
TRBV6-1	NA	NA	TRBJ1-2	CASSDRGDSGYTF	TGTGCCAGCAGTGACAGGGGAGACTCGGGCTACACCTTC
TRBV7-9	NA	NA	TRBJ2-7	CASSSGHGYEQYF	TGTGCCAGCAGCTCCGGACATGGGTACGAGCAGTACTTC
TRBV27	once	TRBD2	TRBJ2-7	CASRGVRSGSGYEQYF	TGTGCCAGCAGAGGCGTCCGAAGCGGGAGTGGTTACGAGCAGTACTTC
TRBV27	NA	NA	TRBJ2-2	CASSPSGVNTGELFF	TGTGCCAGCAGTCCCTCAGGGGTGAACACCGGGGAGCTGTTTTTT
TRBV6-5	few	NA	TRBJ2-1	CASSPEGVWNEQFF	TGTGCCAGCAGTCCAGAGGGGGTATGGAATGAGCAGTTCTTC
TRBV18	NA	TRBD1	TRBJ1-1	CASSPVQGAAFF	TGTGCCAGCTCACCAGTCCAGGGGGCAGCTTTCTTT
TRBV5-1	once	NA	TRBJ2-1	CASSLAFKAGKVSYNEQFF	TGCGCCAGCAGCTTGGCCTTTAAGGCAGGGAAAGTCTCCTACAATGAGCAGTTCTTC
TRBV3-1/TRBV3-2	NA	NA	TRBJ1-5	CASSGGAHSNQPQHF	TGTGCCAGCTCCGGGGGGGCCCATAGCAATCAGCCCCAGCATTTT
TRBV7-2	NA	NA	TRBJ2-1	CASSGGAAYNEQFF	TGTGCCAGCAGCGGGGGGGCCGCGTACAATGAGCAGTTCTTC
TRBV12-5	NA	TRBD2	TRBJ2-4	CASGLAGGGNIQYF	TGTGCTAGTGGCCTAGCGGGAGGGGGTAACATTCAGTACTTC
TRBV6-5	NA	NA	TRBJ2-7	CASSYGASSYEQYF	TGTGCCAGCAGTTATGGGGCGAGCTCCTACGAGCAGTACTTC
TRBV7-2	NA	NA	TRBJ1-1	CASSLRVGGGTEAFF	TGTGCCAGCAGCTTAAGGGTAGGGGGTGGCACTGAAGCTTTCTTT
TRBV2	NA	NA	TRBJ1-1	CASKRGGQKGNTEAFF	TGTGCCAGCAAAAGGGGGGGCCAAAAAGGAAACACTGAAGCTTTCTTT
TRBV6-6	NA	TRBD1	TRBJ2-1	CASSPYSGTGGWINEQFF	TGTGCCAGCAGTCCCTACTCCGGGACAGGGGGCTGGATCAATGAGCAGTTCTTC
TRBV6-5	NA	NA	TRBJ1-1	CASTPSGGRNTEAFF	TGTGCCAGCACGCCGTCGGGGGGCCGGAACACTGAAGCTTTCTTT
TRBV10-3	NA	TRBD1	TRBJ1-1	CAIRPGTANTEAFF	TGTGCCATCAGACCCGGGACAGCGAACACTGAAGCTTTCTTT
TRBV2	NA	NA	TRBJ1-2	CASTQNYGYTF	TGTGCCAGCACTCAGAACTATGGCTACACCTTC